This T cell receptor (beta chain) originates from a study of OX40 agonist ivuxolimab in advanced cancers. This table comes from immunoSEQ multiplex PCR, and its TCRdb copy is limited to in-frame clones, with some not included. This sample has around 31,000 clones, with more than 90% found just once. The length of the CDR3 is 12 residues. Germline V gives CDR1 SEHNR, CDR2 FQNEAQ (reference sequence). V was pared by 5 bases and J by 7 bases, with 12 bases between. The receptor's source is an adult with an advanced solid tumor such as melanoma, head and neck, liver or kidney cancer. The rearrangement joins TRBV7-9 to TRBJ2-7; unclear D gene. The material was CD4+ or CD8+ T cells sorted from blood, obtained in a trial of the OX40 agonist ivuxolimab. The CDR3 region is CASSHLVGEQYF. CDR3 DNA: TGTGCCAGCAGCCACTTAGTCGGGGAGCAGTACTTC.